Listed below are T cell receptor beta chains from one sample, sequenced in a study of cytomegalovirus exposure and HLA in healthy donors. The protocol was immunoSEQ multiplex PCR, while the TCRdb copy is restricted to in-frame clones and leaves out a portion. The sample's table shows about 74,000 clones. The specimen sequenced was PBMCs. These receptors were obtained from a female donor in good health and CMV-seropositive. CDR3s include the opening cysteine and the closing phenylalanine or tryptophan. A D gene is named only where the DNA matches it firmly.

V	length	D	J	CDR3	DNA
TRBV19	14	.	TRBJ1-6	CATPDSKQNSPLHF	TGTGCCACCCCGGACTCTAAACAGAATTCACCCCTCCACTTT
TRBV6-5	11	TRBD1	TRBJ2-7	CASTGGSEQYF	TGTGCCAGCACAGGGGGCTCCGAGCAGTACTTC
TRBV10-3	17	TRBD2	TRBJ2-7	CAISDNKWTSGDYEQYF	TGTGCCATCAGTGATAATAAATGGACTAGCGGGGACTACGAGCAGTACTTC
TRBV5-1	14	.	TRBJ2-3	CASSLGQLTDTQYF	TGCGCCAGCAGCTTGGGACAGCTCACAGATACGCAGTATTTT
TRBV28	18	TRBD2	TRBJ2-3	CASSWEGERIRGTDTQYF	TGTGCCAGCAGTTGGGAGGGAGAGCGGATACGTGGCACAGATACGCAGTATTTT
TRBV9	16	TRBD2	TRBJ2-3	CASSVTSGRSADTQYF	TGTGCCAGCAGCGTTACTAGCGGGAGATCGGCAGATACGCAGTATTTT
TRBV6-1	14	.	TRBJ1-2	CASSEGPGNYGYTF	TGTGCCAGCAGTGAAGGTCCGGGGAACTATGGCTACACCTTC
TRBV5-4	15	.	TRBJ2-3	CASSLYAGFTDTQYF	TGTGCCAGCAGCTTGTATGCGGGGTTCACAGATACGCAGTATTTT
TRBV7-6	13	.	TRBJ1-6	CASSVKTDSPLHF	TGTGCCAGCAGCGTTAAGACAGATTCACCCCTCCACTTT
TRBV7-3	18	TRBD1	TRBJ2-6	CASSTYRDRFSGANVLTF	TGTGCCAGCAGCACATACCGGGACAGGTTCTCTGGGGCCAACGTCCTGACTTTC
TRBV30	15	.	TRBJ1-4	CAWSVQRGTNEKLFF	TGTGCCTGGAGTGTACAAAGGGGTACTAATGAAAAACTGTTTTTT
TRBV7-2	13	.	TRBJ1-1	CASSPMVSTEAFF	TGTGCCAGCAGCCCTATGGTTAGCACTGAAGCTTTCTTT
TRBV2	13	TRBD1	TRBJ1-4	CASHGTGNEKLFF	TGTGCCAGTCACGGGACAGGGAATGAAAAACTGTTTTTT